The present entry profiles one T cell receptor (beta chain) with its context. Its target is unknown. Germline V gene sequence: CDR1 ENHRY, CDR2 SYGVKD. The CDR3 is 16 residues long. With 0 bases clipped from V and 4 bases from J, the junction kept 8 bases outside the gene matches. The record originates from a study of cytomegalovirus exposure and HLA in healthy donors. Study-wide points: TRBV6-2, TRBV6-3 and some other V segments were excluded as indistinguishable. Researchers catalogued approximately 170 TCR beta chains as cytomegalovirus-associated. Per published reports, the classifier diagnosed cytomegalovirus status with high specificity and sensitivity.

A multiplex PCR was run with 60 Vbeta primers and 13 Jbeta primers. Source study methods: The authors later counted some 76 million unique TCR beta chains, roughly 11 million of them shared. Some clones are missing from TCRdb's copy, which holds only in-frame ones; the method was immunoSEQ multiplex PCR. The DNA gave D and trimming, while V, J and clone size come from that table. This listing includes about 88,000 clones. This receptor was taken from a girl aged 5-17 years in good health and CMV-seropositive. The rearrangement joins TRBV10-3 to TRBJ1-2; 7 positions agree with TRBD1. Sequences were obtained from PBMCs. DNA for the CDR3: TGTGCCATCAGTGAGTCGATCTCAGGGGGGAGCTATGGCTACACCTTC. Translated: CAISESISGGSYGYTF.